The entry that follows covers one T cell receptor (beta chain) sequence. The antigen it recognizes is unknown. No much larger clonotype is one base removed from it; base qualities were not supplied. TCR CDR3 regions were amplified from genomic DNA by multiplex PCR using the deep immunoSEQ assay. For each cell subset, the extracted genomic DNA was distributed evenly across all wells of several immunoSEQ 96-well plates, and each plate served as one replicate. For sorted subsets, each replicate PCR was loaded with 200 ng genomic DNA, equivalent to 30,000 to 35,000 T cell genomes. The purified libraries were quantified using a Qubit 3.0 fluorometer, sized with a Bioanalyzer 2100, and then quantified again using the KAPA Library Quantification kit. Every immunoSEQ 96-well plate was sequenced on a separate single-read 150-cycle Illumina NextSeq 550 flow cell. In the authors' own workflow: Because only junctional sequences without quality scores were contained in the immunoSEQ output, filtering matching that applied to full-length reads could not be performed. Sequences were annotated with PyIR, a Python wrapper for IgBLAST v1.9, and V/J genes and CDR3 were assigned using IMGT germline references. Reads were removed for weak V/J assignments (E-value above 1e-6), missing CDR3, stop codons, out-of-frame junctions, or ambiguous translated residues. V3J clonotypes were defined as sequences sharing the same inferred V gene, J gene, and CDR3 amino acid sequence. The percentage overlap between two repertoires was calculated by dividing the number of shared unique clonotypes by the size of the smaller repertoire. Three approaches were used to assess repertoire richness: RTK rarefaction, the Chao1 estimator, and Recon v2.1 estimates of unobserved clonotypes. Generation probabilities for all TCRbeta clonotypes obtained by the gDNA method from several donors were computed using OLGA. The source is immuneACCESS, and TCRdb retained only in-frame sequences with V and J called. Part of the clones is not carried over; for the studies checked, unresolved V genes explain less than half of this, and the remainder is unexplained. The V and J calls and clone size are taken from that table; D and trimming were inferred from the DNA. The table for this sample lists about 2 million clones; about 95% of them were counted only once. In total, the top ten clones hold more than 0.95% of the sample.

CD8 naive samples consisted of CD45RO-negative cells that were positively selected for CCR7, yielding a CD45RA+CCR7+ population without TemRA cells. The donors were healthy, HIV-negative adults with no recently reported acute infections or vaccinations. Every donor was a Caucasian adult living in Nashville, Tennessee, USA. After blood collection by leukapheresis, PBMCs were isolated using Ficoll-Histopaque density gradient centrifugation and then cryopreserved in the vapor phase of liquid nitrogen. Analytical flow cytometry was used to check the purity and quantity of every magnetically sorted T cell population. From each sorted fraction, genomic DNA was isolated and quantified by UV absorbance on a Nanodrop 2000c. The data were obtained in a study of shared clonotypes between healthy human individuals (dated by TCRdb to 2018 to 2020). For the wider study: The cohort included a few men and a couple of women between 18 and 49 years of age. Per donor, leukapheresis produced somewhere between about 0.85 and 8.9 billion PBMCs. To increase sequencing depth and limit assay-specific biases, different laboratories used diverse techniques to prepare libraries and sequence TCR repertoires. The study deeply sequenced blood TCR repertoires of about five healthy adults to estimate repertoire size and the extent of clonotype sharing between individuals. Per donor, three plates each were used for CD4 naive and CD4 memory, two for CD8 naive, and one for CD8 memory. Study-wide findings and limitations: Because the study included a small number of donors, the genetic and exposure-history diversity represented was limited. Only blood was sampled, and tissue TCR repertoires likely differ from those in blood. Larger estimated clonotype richness was generally found for naive subsets than for memory subsets. Pairwise subsampling indicated that sequencing depth was expected to affect the degree of clonotype sharing among donors. Around 5% of naive CD4, 3.5% of naive CD8, 2% to 2.5% of memory CD4, and 0.4% of memory CD8 clonotypes were shared across several donors. Rarefaction of sorted-subset datasets indicated incomplete sequencing despite the large sequencing depth. Clonotypes shared by all four sorted-subset donors showed higher generation probabilities than non-shared clonotypes.

CDR1 and CDR2, per the germline V gene, are MGHRA and YSYEKL. At the junction V is shortened by 1 base and J by 7 bases, with 20 bases in between. The CDR3, from cysteine to phenylalanine, totals 17 residues. Only the CDR3 DNA stays, 51 bases, in frame from base 1. This receptor was obtained from a man between 18 and 35 years old in good health. Sequencing was performed on naive CD8+ T cells sorted from blood. This sample's cell subset or site label indicates: CD45RA+CCR7+. The chain is assembled from TRBV4-1 and TRBJ2-1; D gene: possibly TRBD2, on 5 matching bases. The CDR3 sequence is CASSQVGEALGENEQFF. The sequence in DNA is TGCGCCAGCAGCCAAGTGGGAGAGGCCCTTGGTGAGAATGAGCAGTTCTTC.